Each of the 25 T cell receptor beta chains below was sequenced from the same sample in a study of blood T cell repertoires in COVID-19. Assay used: immunoSEQ multiplex PCR; TCRdb lists only in-frame clones, some missing. This sample has approximately 93,000 clones, with about 91% found just once. The specimen sequenced was peripheral blood. The receptors here all came from a man aged 55-75 years with acute or convalescent COVID-19.

This clone was seen just once. The CDR3 DNA reads as TGTGCCAGTAGTGAGCGGAGCTATACCGGGGAGCTGTTTTTT. This codes for CASSERSYTGELFF. The V and J genes are TRBV19 and TRBJ2-2, with D tentatively TRBD2 (5 bases). Trimming removed 5 bases at V and 5 bases at J, with 12 bases between. From germline, CDR1 is LNHDA and CDR2 SQIVND (reference sequence). The CDR3 is 14 amino acids.

The gene calls are TRBV5-1 and TRBJ1-2, with D unclear. Trimming left V 0 bases short and J 4 bases short, with 10 bases between. The CDR3 has 14 residues. Germline V gives CDR1 SGHRS, CDR2 YFSETQ. The CDR3 region has the DNA TGCGCCAGCAGCTTGGGCCAGGAAGTCTATGGCTACACCTTC. Its translation is CASSLGQEVYGYTF.

J is TRBJ2-3 and V is TRBV28, with TRBD2 as a possible D gene (7 bases). V dropped 8 bases and J dropped 0 bases, with 27 bases sitting between them. The CDR3 runs 19 residues. Germline CDR1 reads MDHEN; CDR2 reads SYDVKM. CDR3: CASSPGGGAPFPSTDTQYF. Written as DNA, the CDR3 is TGTGCCAGCTCCCCCGGTGGGGGGGCCCCGTTTCCTAGCACAGATACGCAGTATTTT.

Comments on this clone: One base away lies a much larger clone, so this may be a sequencing read error. The rearrangement uses TRBV25-1 and TRBJ1-2; D remains ambiguous. CDR3 length: 11 amino acids. Germline CDR1 is MGHDK and CDR2 is SYGVNS. V lost 5 bases and J lost 4, with 5 bases in between. Here the CDR3 reads CASSTGYGYTF. The CDR3 nucleotides read TGTGCCAGCAGTACTGGCTATGGCTACACCTTC.

The J gene is TRBJ2-2, the V gene TRBV3-1 (or the pseudogene TRBV3-2); D might be TRBD2 (5 bases). This CDR3 contains 17 residues. Trimming stripped 1 base from V and 0 bases from J, with 12 bases between. In germline, CDR1 is LGHDT, CDR2 YNNKEL (reference sequence). The CDR3 protein is CASSQGFAGANTGELFF. DNA for the CDR3: TGTGCCAGCAGCCAAGGATTCGCGGGCGCGAACACCGGGGAGCTGTTTTTT.

This clone has just a few counts. The chain employs TRBV10-3 and TRBJ2-7; 9 bases match TRBD1. The CDR3 totals 14 residues. In germline, CDR1 is ENHRY, CDR2 SYGVKD. With V trimmed by 3 bases and J by 9 bases, 9 bases remained unmatched. The CDR3 DNA reads TGTGCCATCAGTGAAGGGGGACAGGGCGTTGTGCAGTACTTC. Protein product: CAISEGGQGVVQYF.

The rearrangement links TRBV19 to TRBJ2-7; 10 nucleotides align to TRBD2. This CDR3 is built from 15 residues. Germline CDR1 reads LNHDA; CDR2 reads SQIVND (reference sequence). V lost 1 base and J lost 4; bases outside the gene matches: 4. This chain's CDR3 is CASSIGGSGRYEQYF. DNA of the CDR3: TGTGCCAGTAGTATAGGAGGTAGCGGGAGGTACGAGCAGTACTTC.

This clone was recorded only once. V usage is TRBV5-1 and J usage is TRBJ2-7; 9 bases are a match to TRBD1. The J segment lost 5 bases and the V segment lost 7 bases, leaving 4 bases of the junction unmatched. The CDR3 length is 12 residues. The germline CDR1 and CDR2 sequences are SGHRS and YFSETQ. As DNA, the CDR3 is TGCGCCAGCCGCACAGGGGGCCACGAGCAGTACTTC. This translates into CASRTGGHEQYF.

This chain joins TRBV5-1 and TRBJ2-3; tentative D call: TRBD2 (6 bases). Germline assignment: CDR1 SGHRS and CDR2 YFSETQ. V lost 0 bases and J lost 10, with 15 bases in between. The CDR3 has 14 residues. The CDR3 bases are TGCGCCAGCAGCTTGGACTCTGGACTAACGCCGCAGTATTTT. Translation: CASSLDSGLTPQYF.

This clone has only a few counts. The chain uses TRBV4-2 and TRBJ1-6; maybe TRBD1 (6 bases). Germline-derived CDR1 and CDR2 are LGHNA and YNFKEQ. V was cut by 5 bases and J by 8 bases, with 16 bases left in between. The CDR3 loop spans 15 amino acids. This chain's CDR3 is CASSLRTEVHSPLHF. In DNA, the CDR3 is TGTGCCAGCAGCTTACGGACAGAGGTACATTCACCCCTCCACTTT.

This chain links TRBV19 with TRBJ2-5, with D tentatively TRBD1 (6 bases). The germline CDR1 and CDR2 sequences are LNHDA and SQIVND (reference sequence). The V end lost 3 bases, the J end lost 0 bases, and 8 bases lay between the germline ends. The CDR3 has 14 residues. The CDR3 is CASSMQGYQETQYF. The CDR3 bases are TGTGCCAGTAGTATGCAGGGGTACCAAGAGACCCAGTACTTC.

The rearrangement links TRBV5-1 to TRBJ2-1; possible D gene TRBD1, 5 bases. Trimming removed 6 bases from V and 7 bases from J, with 17 bases in between. There are 14 residues in the CDR3. Germline CDR1 SGHRS, CDR2 YFSETQ. CDR3 bases: TGCGCCAGCACCGGGCAGGGTAGTGTAAATGAGCAGTTCTTC. Translating gives CASTGQGSVNEQFF.

This clone was detected only once. J is TRBJ1-2 and V is TRBV3-1 (or the pseudogene TRBV3-2); 10 bases are a match to TRBD1. CDR3 length equals 14 residues. Per the germline V gene, CDR1 is LGHDT and CDR2 is YNNKEL (reference sequence). The junction had 4 bases not matched to a gene; V was cut back by 0 bases and J by 9 bases. CDR3 residues: CASSQDRTGGSYTF. The CDR3 DNA is TGTGCCAGCAGCCAAGATCGGACAGGGGGTAGCTACACCTTC.

This CDR3 reads CASNLKGVGTEAFF. The CDR3, as DNA: TGTGCCAGCAACCTTAAGGGGGTGGGCACTGAAGCTTTCTTT. The chain has TRBV2 and TRBJ1-1; perhaps TRBD1 as D (6 bases). The CDR3 covers 14 residues. Germline V gives CDR1 SNHLY, CDR2 FYNNEI. V gave up 7 bases and J gave up 4 bases, with 16 bases separating them.

The V gene is TRBV30, the J gene TRBJ1-6, with 8 bases lining up with TRBD1. CDR3 length: 16 residues. The V segment lost 2 bases and the J segment 10 bases; nucleotides outside the gene matches: 13. Germline-derived CDR1 and CDR2 are GTSNPN and SVGIG (reference sequence). CDR3 sequence (DNA): TGTGCCTGGAGTTCCTATCGACAGGGGCGCAACTCACCCCTCCACTTT. It yields the protein CAWSSYRQGRNSPLHF.

The V and J genes are TRBV2 and TRBJ2-7, with 8 bases matching TRBD1. Germline V gives CDR1 SNHLY, CDR2 FYNNEI. The junction had 7 bases not matched to a gene; V was cut back by 6 bases and J by 0 bases. This CDR3 has 15 residues. The CDR3 sequence: CASRSGTGISYEQYF. CDR3 DNA: TGTGCCAGCAGGTCCGGGACAGGTATCTCCTACGAGCAGTACTTC.

This chain connects TRBV11-3 to TRBJ2-7; a weak D match, TRBD1 (5 bases). The length of the CDR3 is 12 residues. CDR1 and CDR2 (germline): SGHNT, YENEEA. Trimming removed 2 bases at V and 5 bases at J, with 7 bases between. CDR3: CASSLTGNEQYF. CDR3 bases: TGTGCCAGCAGCTTAACAGGTAACGAGCAGTACTTC.

The V call is TRBV10-2, the J call TRBJ1-5; a weak D match, TRBD1 (5 bases). Trimming removed 6 bases at V and 0 bases at J, with 9 bases between. Germline CDR1 is WSHSY and CDR2 is SAAADI. The CDR3 totals 14 residues. CDR3 in amino acids: CASRRDGSNQPQHF. The CDR3 DNA sequence: TGCGCCAGCAGGCGGGACGGTAGCAATCAGCCCCAGCATTTT.

The rearrangement links TRBV24-1 to TRBJ2-3, with D perhaps TRBD2 (5 bases). The V end was cut by 1 base, the J end by 6 bases, with 7 bases between. Germline-derived CDR1 and CDR2 are KGHDR and SFDVKD. The CDR3 length is 13 residues. The CDR3 nucleotides read TGTGCCACCAGTGATTTTGGCGGGGATACGCAGTATTTT. The encoded protein is CATSDFGGDTQYF.

This chain links TRBV14 with TRBJ1-1; 7 nucleotides align to TRBD1. Germline values: CDR1 SGHDN, CDR2 FVKESK. J lost 4 bases, V lost 0 bases, and 5 bases had no gene match. The CDR3 contains 15 residues. The DNA for the CDR3 is TGTGCCAGCAGCCAAGATGGTTGGGACAGCACTGAAGCTTTCTTT. This sequence encodes CASSQDGWDSTEAFF.

This chain uses TRBV5-1 with TRBJ2-3, with 9 bases identical to TRBD2. Germline loops: CDR1 SGHRS, CDR2 YFSETQ. This CDR3 comprises 17 residues. The V gene end was trimmed by 0 bases and the J gene end by 2 bases; junction bases not matched to a gene: 7. Here the CDR3 reads CASSLDLAGFSTDTQYF. CDR3 sequence (DNA): TGCGCCAGCAGCTTGGACCTAGCGGGGTTTTCCACAGATACGCAGTATTTT.

J is TRBJ1-2 and V is TRBV19, with TRBD1 matching 9 bases. CDR3 size: 15 residues. Losses at the gene ends were 3 bases for V and 4 bases for J; bases not matched to a gene: 6. In germline, CDR1 is LNHDA, CDR2 SQIVND (reference sequence). This CDR3 is CASSIRQGESYGYTF. Written as DNA, the CDR3 is TGTGCCAGTAGTATCAGACAGGGGGAATCCTATGGCTACACCTTC.

The J gene is TRBJ1-1, the V gene TRBV29-1, with D hard to call. Between the trimmed V and J ends, which lost 3 bases and 1 base, there was a span of 6 bases. Looked up from germline, CDR1 is SQVTM and CDR2 is ANQGSEA. The CDR3 is made up of 12 amino acids. The CDR3 region has the DNA TGCAGCGTTGATATGGCGAACACTGAAGCTTTCTTT. It specifies CSVDMANTEAFF.

The genes are TRBV9 and TRBJ2-2; D gene uncertain. V dropped 5 bases and J dropped 2 bases, with 4 bases sitting between them. Germline V gene lookup returns CDR1 SGDLS and CDR2 YYNGEE. The CDR3 sequence is 12 residues long. CDR3 in DNA: TGTGCCAGCAGAGCAAACACCGGGGAGCTGTTTTTT. This encodes CASRANTGELFF.

The chain joins TRBV27 to TRBJ2-1; 11 positions agree with TRBD2. Unmatched junction bases numbered 6, after V lost 3 bases and J lost 8 bases. This CDR3 region has 15 residues. The germline V gene has CDR1 MNHEY and CDR2 SMNVEV (reference sequence). In nucleotides, the CDR3 is TGTGCCAGCAGTTTGGGGCTAGCGGGGGGATATGAGCAGTTCTTC. The encoded protein is CASSLGLAGGYEQFF.